These T cell receptor beta chains were read from a single sample in a study of shared clonotypes between healthy human individuals. Sequencing was performed with immunoSEQ multiplex PCR; in TCRdb, only in-frame clones are kept and a portion is missing. The sample holds about 490,000 clones, about 72% seen once. Sequencing used PBMCs. These TCRs come from a woman in her forties in good health. Some clones in this sample may be carry-over from other donors' samples. The CDR3 runs from the conserved cysteine through the conserved F or W. D genes are given only for firm matches. A clone size is listed for some rows: how often the clone was seen (once, few, many), or a class if it is expanded.

>14|TRBJ2-3|TRBV19|-|-
CASSNGRFTDTQYF
TGTGCCAGTAGTAACGGGAGATTCACAGATACGCAGTATTTT
>16|TRBJ2-3|TRBV5-4|-|TRBD2
CASSLKRGTSTDTQYF
TGTGCCAGCAGCCTGAAGCGGGGGACTAGCACAGATACGCAGTATTTT
>13|TRBJ2-7|TRBV5-1|-|-
CASSLAADWEQYF
TGCGCCAGCAGCTTGGCAGCAGACTGGGAGCAGTACTTC
>14|TRBJ2-3|TRBV27|-|-
CASSPVLAADTQYF
TGTGCCAGCAGTCCCGTTCTAGCAGCTGATACGCAGTATTTT
>14|TRBJ2-7|TRBV19|-|-
CASSIDRRAYEQYF
TGTGCCAGTAGTATAGATCGGCGAGCCTACGAGCAGTACTTC
>14|TRBJ2-3|TRBV5-8|-|-
CASSSSSGSFTQYF
TGTGCCAGCAGCTCCTCCTCGGGGAGCTTTACGCAGTATTTT
>19|TRBJ1-4|TRBV4-2|-|-
CASSRGLDSYKATNEKLFF
TGTGCCAGCAGCCGGGGCCTAGACAGTTACAAGGCAACTAATGAAAAACTGTTTTTT
>10|TRBJ1-1|TRBV20-1|-|-
CSAVKTEVFF
TGCAGTGCTGTAAAAACTGAAGTTTTCTTT
>14|TRBJ2-5|TRBV19|-|-
CASSILGWEETQYF
TGTGCCAGTAGTATACTGGGTTGGGAGGAGACCCAGTACTTC
>14|TRBJ2-7|TRBV6-1|-|-
CASRDYRDSYEQYF
TGTGCCAGCAGGGACTACAGGGACTCCTACGAGCAGTACTTC
>16|TRBJ2-1|TRBV7-3|once|TRBD2
CASSSTGLAVYNEQFF
TGTGCCAGCAGCTCCACGGGACTAGCGGTTTACAATGAGCAGTTCTTC
>13|TRBJ2-5|TRBV7-2|-|-
CASSLRPEETQYF
TGTGCCAGCAGCTTAAGGCCCGAAGAGACCCAGTACTTC
>15|TRBJ2-7|TRBV11-3|-|TRBD1
CASSQQGTLSYEQYF
TGTGCCAGCAGCCAACAGGGGACCCTCTCCTACGAGCAGTACTTC
>15|TRBJ2-1|TRBV15|-|TRBD1
CATSRGRGQIYEQFF
TGTGCCACCAGCCGGGGCAGGGGGCAAATCTATGAGCAGTTCTTC
>16|TRBJ1-2|TRBV5-4|-|TRBD1
CASSIHLTGQGYGYTF
TGTGCCAGCAGCATCCACCTAACCGGACAGGGCTATGGCTACACCTTC
>13|TRBJ2-1|TRBV15|-|TRBD2
CATSRGLFNEQFF
TGTGCCACCAGCAGGGGACTATTCAATGAGCAGTTCTTC
>14|TRBJ1-6|TRBV10-1|-|-
CASKRVPLNSPLHF
TGCGCCAGCAAGAGAGTACCACTGAATTCACCCCTCCACTTT
>16|TRBJ2-7|TRBV2|-|TRBD2
CASSQRLGLDSYEQYF
TGTGCCAGCAGTCAGAGGTTGGGACTAGACTCCTACGAGCAGTACTTC
>13|TRBJ2-7|TRBV7-9|-|-
CASSLGPGNEQYF
TGTGCCAGCAGCTTGGGCCCGGGCAACGAGCAGTACTTC
>15|TRBJ2-7|TRBV5-1|-|-
CASSLGTAVSYEQYF
TGCGCCAGCAGCTTGGGAACAGCTGTCTCCTACGAGCAGTACTTC
>15|TRBJ2-7|TRBV4-1|-|TRBD2
CASSRGTSTFYEQYF
TGCGCCAGCAGCCGAGGGACTAGCACCTTTTACGAGCAGTACTTC
>11|TRBJ2-1|TRBV28|once|-
CASSDYNEQFF
TGTGCCAGCAGTGACTACAATGAGCAGTTCTTC
>18|TRBJ2-7|TRBV28|-|TRBD2
CASSRTSGRGGPLYEQYF
TGTGCCAGCTCAAGGACTAGCGGGAGAGGAGGCCCACTTTACGAGCAGTACTTC
>15|TRBJ1-1|TRBV19|-|-
CASSIAPGQKTEAFF
TGTGCCAGTAGTATAGCCCCGGGACAAAAAACTGAAGCTTTCTTT
>16|TRBJ2-7|TRBV6-9|-|TRBD2
CASSYTASGSSYEQYF
TGTGCCAGCAGTTACACGGCTAGCGGGAGCTCCTACGAGCAGTACTTC
>14|TRBJ1-1|TRBV30|-|-
CAWRATGANTEAFF
TGTGCCTGGAGAGCTACGGGGGCGAACACTGAAGCTTTCTTT
>13|TRBJ2-5|TRBV27|-|-
CASSLSREETRYF
TGTGCCAGCAGTTTGTCCCGTGAGGAGACCCGGTACTTC
>17|TRBJ2-7|TRBV7-9|once|TRBD2
CASSLPGSGLAGYWQYF
TGTGCCAGCAGCCTACCCGGGTCCGGACTAGCGGGATATTGGCAGTACTTC
>15|TRBJ2-6|TRBV19|-|-
CASSIGNSGANVLTF
TGTGCCAGTAGTATAGGTAACTCTGGGGCCAACGTCCTGACTTTC
>13|TRBJ2-3|TRBV6-5|-|-
CASVAAGTDTQYF
TGTGCCAGCGTGGCGGCGGGGACAGATACGCAGTATTTT
>14|TRBJ2-2|TRBV27|-|-
CASRNGRNTGELFF
TGTGCCAGCCGCAACGGGAGAAACACCGGGGAGCTGTTTTTT
>15|TRBJ1-5|TRBV10-1|once|TRBD1
CASSESGTRGQPQHF
TGCGCCAGCAGTGAGTCGGGGACCAGGGGGCAGCCCCAGCATTTT
>14|TRBJ1-2|TRBV29-1|-|-
CSVVRDTPSYGYTF
TGCAGCGTTGTCCGGGACACTCCTAGCTATGGCTACACCTTC
>14|TRBJ1-2|TRBV5-1|-|-
CASSLQGTDYGYTF
TGCGCCAGCAGCCTACAGGGTACGGACTATGGCTACACCTTC
>15|TRBJ1-4|TRBV28|-|TRBD1
CASSPRTGPNEKLFF
TGTGCCAGCAGTCCGAGGACAGGGCCAAATGAAAAACTGTTTTTT
>17|TRBJ2-6|TRBV27|-|-
CASSLVRYLGRANVLTF
TGTGCCAGCAGTTTGGTCAGGTATTTAGGTAGGGCCAACGTCCTGACTTTC
>15|TRBJ2-7|TRBV6-1|-|TRBD2
CASSATSGRASEQYF
TGTGCCAGCAGCGCGACTAGCGGGAGGGCCTCCGAGCAGTACTTC
>13|TRBJ2-1|TRBV19|many|-
CATRGRGYNEQFF
TGTGCCACCCGTGGGCGAGGATACAATGAGCAGTTCTTC
>14|TRBJ2-7|TRBV6-1|-|TRBD1
CASMPGTVTYEQYF
TGTGCCAGCATGCCCGGGACAGTCACCTACGAGCAGTACTTC
>14|TRBJ1-2|TRBV10-3|-|TRBD1
CAISGVRGDYGYTF
TGTGCCATCAGTGGCGTCAGGGGGGACTATGGCTACACCTTC
>16|TRBJ2-5|TRBV2|-|TRBD2
CASAQGLAGDQETQYF
TGTGCCAGCGCCCAAGGACTAGCGGGAGACCAAGAGACCCAGTACTTC
>13|TRBJ2-7|TRBV11-2|-|TRBD1
CASSLLSGGEQYF
TGTGCCAGCAGCCTACTCTCAGGGGGCGAGCAGTACTTC
>14|TRBJ2-4|TRBV9|-|-
CASSVDEYGNIQYF
TGTGCCAGCAGCGTAGACGAGTATGGAAACATTCAGTACTTC
>17|TRBJ2-2|TRBV6-1|-|-
CASSGDEHAPNTGELFF
TGTGCCAGCAGTGGAGACGAACACGCCCCGAACACCGGGGAGCTGTTTTTT
>14|TRBJ1-5|TRBV27|-|-
CASSLSGFDQPQHF
TGTGCCAGCAGTTTATCCGGGTTTGATCAGCCCCAGCATTTT
>16|TRBJ2-1|TRBV18|-|TRBD1
CASSPTGGLSYNEQFF
TGTGCCAGCTCACCGACAGGGGGCCTAAGCTACAATGAGCAGTTCTTC
>18|TRBJ1-2|TRBV4-3|-|TRBD1
CASRQDLTGGRPNYGYTF
TGCGCCAGCAGACAAGATTTGACAGGGGGCAGGCCGAACTATGGCTACACCTTC
>15|TRBJ2-2|TRBV7-9|-|TRBD1
CASRRDRENTGELFF
TGTGCCAGCAGACGCGACAGGGAGAACACCGGGGAGCTGTTTTTT
>14|TRBJ2-7|TRBV28|-|TRBD2
CASSLLAGGGEQYF
TGTGCCAGCAGTTTACTAGCGGGAGGGGGCGAGCAGTACTTC
>16|TRBJ2-3|TRBV11-2|-|-
CASSPFWRDVVNTQYF
TGTGCCAGCAGCCCGTTCTGGCGGGACGTGGTGAATACGCAGTATTTT
>10|TRBJ2-5|TRBV28|-|-
CASSFRTQYF
TGTGCCAGCAGTTTTAGGACCCAGTACTTC
>14|TRBJ2-1|TRBV2|-|-
CASSVDGGCDEQFF
TGTGCCAGCAGTGTGGATGGCGGGTGCGATGAGCAGTTCTTC
>16|TRBJ2-7|TRBV5-4|-|-
CASSQEFGGASYEQYF
TGTGCCAGCAGCCAAGAATTTGGCGGGGCCTCCTACGAGCAGTACTTC
>15|TRBJ1-2|TRBV6-4|once|TRBD1
CASSEGQGGADGYTF
TGTGCCAGCAGTGAGGGACAGGGGGGGGCCGATGGCTACACCTTC
>11|TRBJ2-7|TRBV2|few|-
CATSDIYEQYF
TGTGCCACCTCAGATATCTACGAGCAGTACTTC